This TCR beta chain emerged from a study of vaccination effects on CD4 cells after COVID-19. Study at large: PBMC cultures contained two million cells per well, 9.5 to 10 IU/ml IL-2 and roughly 9.5 ug/ml peptides.

Of note for this clone: As yet, its antigen is unknown.

Clones were read by immunoSEQ multiplex PCR, and TCRdb kept only the in-frame ones, dropping some. Of around 60,000 clones in the sample, around three quarters are singletons; the top ten hold just over 3%. V dropped 5 bases and J dropped 3 bases, with 16 bases sitting between them. The length of the CDR3 is 15 residues. The V gene's germline CDR1 is LGHNA and CDR2 YSLEER. Upon completion of around eleven days in culture, CD4+ T cells were isolated. The clonotype was recovered from a human donor who received a COVID-19 vaccine. The chain links TRBV4-3 to TRBJ1-1; D is perhaps TRBD1 (5 bases). The sequences come from CD4+ T cells from PBMCs cultured without peptide, collected before COVID-19 vaccination. In nucleotides, the CDR3 is TGCGCCAGCAGCTCTGACGGGGGAAAGGACACTGAAGCTTTCTTT. Translated, it gives CASSSDGGKDTEAFF.